This T cell receptor beta chain was obtained from a study of CD8+ T cells in alopecia areata. Study details: Those treated were given oral tofacitinib at 5 to 10 mg twice daily. Regarding the study as a whole: Among the top 100, expanded CD8+ clones, as well as scalp clonality, were significantly decreased by tofacitinib. Lesional tissue from the scalp (especially in alopecia totalis/universalis) showed higher clonality than normal scalp. The treated group had a single nonresponder, limiting CD8+ expansion-response conclusions.

The treatment was: oral pan-JAK inhibitor, 5-10 mg twice daily. Reverse transcribed after extraction, RNA yielded cDNA as the sequencing template. Produced via immunoSEQ multiplex PCR; TCRdb's table is partial and in-frame only. Of around 300,000 clones listed, around three fifths are singletons. The CDR3 covers 14 residues. Per germline, CDR1 SEHNR and CDR2 FQNEAQ (reference sequence). Trimming left V 5 bases short and J 6 bases short, with 16 bases between. This clone was observed a few times. The antigen is not known. This chain uses TRBV7-9 with TRBJ1-1; no clear D. This clonotype was sampled from a human donor with alopecia areata. The specimen comprised CD4+ T cells sorted from blood, sampled between weeks 51 and 52, from a patient treated with tofacitinib. CDR3 region: CASSPTQVTSEAFF. In DNA form, the CDR3 reads TGTGCCAGCAGCCCAACCCAAGTTACGTCTGAAGCTTTCTTT.